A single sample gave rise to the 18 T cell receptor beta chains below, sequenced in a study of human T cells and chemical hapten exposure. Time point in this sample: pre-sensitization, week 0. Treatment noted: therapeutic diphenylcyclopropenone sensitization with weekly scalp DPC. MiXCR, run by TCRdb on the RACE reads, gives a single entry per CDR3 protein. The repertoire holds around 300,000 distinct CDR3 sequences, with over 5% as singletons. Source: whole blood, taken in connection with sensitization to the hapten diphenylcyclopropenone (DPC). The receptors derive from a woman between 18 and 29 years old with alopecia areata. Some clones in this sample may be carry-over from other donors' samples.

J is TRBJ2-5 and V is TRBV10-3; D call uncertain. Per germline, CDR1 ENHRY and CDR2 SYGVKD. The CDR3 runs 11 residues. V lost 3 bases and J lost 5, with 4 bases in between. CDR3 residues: CAISDFETQYF. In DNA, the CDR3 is TGTGCCATCAGTGACTTCGAGACCCAGTACTTC.

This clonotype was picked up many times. The CDR3 reads CASSQGDWDNEQFF. DNA for the CDR3: TGCGCCAGCAGCCAAGGGGACTGGGACAATGAGCAGTTCTTC. The rearrangement uses TRBV4-3 and TRBJ2-1, with D perhaps matching TRBD2 (6 bases). The CDR3 sequence is 14 residues long. The V gene lost 1 base and the J gene lost 5 bases, with 9 bases spanning the gap. CDR1 LGHNA and CDR2 YSLEER come from the germline V gene.

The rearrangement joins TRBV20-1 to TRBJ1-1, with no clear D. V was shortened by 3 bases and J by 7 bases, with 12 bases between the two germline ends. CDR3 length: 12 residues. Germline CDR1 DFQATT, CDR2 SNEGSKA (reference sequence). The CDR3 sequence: CSASAVRDEAFF. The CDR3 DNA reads TGCAGTGCTAGCGCGGTTAGGGATGAAGCTTTCTTT.

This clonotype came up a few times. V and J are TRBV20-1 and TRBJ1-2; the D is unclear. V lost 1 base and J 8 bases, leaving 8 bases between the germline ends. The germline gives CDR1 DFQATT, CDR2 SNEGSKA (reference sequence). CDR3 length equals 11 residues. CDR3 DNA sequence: TGCAGTGCTAGAGCTGGTTACGGCTACACCTTC. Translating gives CSARAGYGYTF.

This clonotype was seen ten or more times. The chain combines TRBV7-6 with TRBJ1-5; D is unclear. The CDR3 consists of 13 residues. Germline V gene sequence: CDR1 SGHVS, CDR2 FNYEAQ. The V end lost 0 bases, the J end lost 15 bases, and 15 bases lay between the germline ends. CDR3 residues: CASSLAEGPPRHF. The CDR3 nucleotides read TGTGCCAGCAGCTTAGCCGAAGGACCCCCTCGGCATTTT.

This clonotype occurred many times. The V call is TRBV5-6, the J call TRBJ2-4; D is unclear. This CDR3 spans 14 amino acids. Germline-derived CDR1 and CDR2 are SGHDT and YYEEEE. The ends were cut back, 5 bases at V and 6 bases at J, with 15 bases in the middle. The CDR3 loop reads CASRLRGPLNIQYF. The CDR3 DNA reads TGTGCCAGCAGATTACGAGGTCCCCTAAACATTCAGTACTTC. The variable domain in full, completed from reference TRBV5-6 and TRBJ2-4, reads DAGVTQSPTHLIKTRGQQVTLRCSPKSGHDTVSWYQQALGQGPQFIFQYYEEEERQRGNFPDRFSGHQFPNYSSELNVNALLLGDSALYLCASRLRGPLNIQYFGAGTRLSVL.

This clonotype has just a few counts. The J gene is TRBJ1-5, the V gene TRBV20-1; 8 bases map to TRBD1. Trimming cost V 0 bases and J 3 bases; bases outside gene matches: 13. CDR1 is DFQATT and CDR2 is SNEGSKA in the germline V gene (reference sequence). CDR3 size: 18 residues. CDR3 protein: CSARDHTRTGKANQPQHF. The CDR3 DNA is TGCAGTGCTAGAGACCATACCAGGACAGGGAAAGCCAATCAGCCCCAGCATTTT.

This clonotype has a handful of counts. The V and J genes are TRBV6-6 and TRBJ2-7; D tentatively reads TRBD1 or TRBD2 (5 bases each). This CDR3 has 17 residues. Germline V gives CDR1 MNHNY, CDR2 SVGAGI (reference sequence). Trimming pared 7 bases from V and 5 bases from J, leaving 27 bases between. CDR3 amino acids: CASIPGKGIEAVHEQYF. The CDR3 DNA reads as TGTGCCAGCATCCCTGGTAAGGGGATTGAAGCGGTACACGAGCAGTACTTC.

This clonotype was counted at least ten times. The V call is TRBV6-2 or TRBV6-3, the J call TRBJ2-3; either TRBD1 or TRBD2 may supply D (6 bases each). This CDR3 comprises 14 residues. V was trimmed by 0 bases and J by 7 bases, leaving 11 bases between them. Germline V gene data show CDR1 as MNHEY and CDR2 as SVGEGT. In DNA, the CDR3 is TGTGCCAGCAGTTACTCACGGGGGCTAAATACGCAGTATTTT. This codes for CASSYSRGLNTQYF.

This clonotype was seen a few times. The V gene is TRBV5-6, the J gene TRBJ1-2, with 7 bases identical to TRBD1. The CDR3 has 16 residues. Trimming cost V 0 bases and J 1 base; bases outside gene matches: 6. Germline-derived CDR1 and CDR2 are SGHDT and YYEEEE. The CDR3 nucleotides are TGTGCCAGCAGCTTGGGAGGGACAGCTTTTAACTATGGCTACACCTTC. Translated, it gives CASSLGGTAFNYGYTF.

CDR3: CASSLSGGQGFQPQHF. The DNA of the CDR3 is TGTGCCAGCAGTTTAAGCGGAGGACAGGGGTTTCAGCCCCAGCATTTT. The rearrangement uses TRBV12-3 or TRBV12-4 and TRBJ1-5; TRBD1 matches at 9 bases. The CDR3 contains 16 residues. V trimming: 2 bases; J trimming: 6 bases; junction bases outside the gene matches: 8.

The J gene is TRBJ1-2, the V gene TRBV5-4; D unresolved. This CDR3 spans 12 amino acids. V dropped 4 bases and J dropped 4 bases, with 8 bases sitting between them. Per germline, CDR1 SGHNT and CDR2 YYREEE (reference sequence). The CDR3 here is CASSNGLYGYTF. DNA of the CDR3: TGTGCCAGCAGCAATGGGCTCTATGGCTACACCTTC.

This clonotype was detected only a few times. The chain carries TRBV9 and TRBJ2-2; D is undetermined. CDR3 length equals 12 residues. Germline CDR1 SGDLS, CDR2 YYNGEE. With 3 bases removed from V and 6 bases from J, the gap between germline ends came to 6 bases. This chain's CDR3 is CASSERSGELFF. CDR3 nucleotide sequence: TGTGCCAGCAGCGAGAGGTCCGGGGAGCTGTTTTTT. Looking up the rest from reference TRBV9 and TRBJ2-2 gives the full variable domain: DSGVTQTPKHLITATGQRVTLRCSPRSGDLSVYWYQQSLDQGLQFLIQYYNGEERAKGNILERFSAQQFPDLHSELNLSSLELGDSALYFCASSERSGELFFGEGSRLTVL.

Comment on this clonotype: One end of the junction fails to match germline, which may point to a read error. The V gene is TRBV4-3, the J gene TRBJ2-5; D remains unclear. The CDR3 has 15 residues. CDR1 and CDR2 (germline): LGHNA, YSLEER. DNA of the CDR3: TGCGCCAGCAGCCAAGATCTGGAGCGAGGAGAGACCCAGAACTTC. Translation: CASSQDLERGETQNF.

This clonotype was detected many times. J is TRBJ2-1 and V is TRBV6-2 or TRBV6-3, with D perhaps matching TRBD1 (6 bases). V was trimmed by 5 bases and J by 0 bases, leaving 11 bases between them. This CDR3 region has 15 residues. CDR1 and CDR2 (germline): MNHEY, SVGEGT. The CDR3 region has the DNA TGTGCCAGCAGTGCCACAGGGAGCTCCTACAATGAGCAGTTCTTC. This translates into CASSATGSSYNEQFF.

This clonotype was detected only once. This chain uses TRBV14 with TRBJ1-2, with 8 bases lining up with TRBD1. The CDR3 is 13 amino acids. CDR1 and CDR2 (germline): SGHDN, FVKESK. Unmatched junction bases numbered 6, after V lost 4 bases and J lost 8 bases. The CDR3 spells CASSLQQGGGYTF. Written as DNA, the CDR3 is TGTGCCAGCAGCCTCCAACAGGGGGGCGGCTACACCTTC.

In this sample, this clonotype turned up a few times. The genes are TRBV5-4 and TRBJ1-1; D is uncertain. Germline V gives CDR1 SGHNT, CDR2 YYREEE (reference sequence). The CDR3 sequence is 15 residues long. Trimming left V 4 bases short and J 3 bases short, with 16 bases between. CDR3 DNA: TGTGCCAGCAGCGCAAGGAGTCAGCCTGACACTGAAGCTTTCTTT. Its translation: CASSARSQPDTEAFF. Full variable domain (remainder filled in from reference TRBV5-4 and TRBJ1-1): ETGVTQSPTHLIKTRGQQVTLRCSSQSGHNTVSWYQQALGQGPQFIFQYYREEENGRGNFPPRFSGLQFPNYSSELNVNALELDDSALYLCASSARSQPDTEAFFGQGTRLTVV.

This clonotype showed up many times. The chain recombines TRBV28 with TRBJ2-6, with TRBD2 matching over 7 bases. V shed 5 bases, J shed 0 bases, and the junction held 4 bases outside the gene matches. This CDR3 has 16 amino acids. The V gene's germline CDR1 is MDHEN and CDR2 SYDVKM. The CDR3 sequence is CASSRGESSGANVLTF. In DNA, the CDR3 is TGTGCCAGCAGTCGGGGGGAAAGCTCTGGGGCCAACGTCCTGACTTTC. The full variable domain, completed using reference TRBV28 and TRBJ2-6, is DVKVTQSSRYLVKRTGEKVFLECVQDMDHENMFWYRQDPGLGLRLIYFSYDVKMKEKGDIPEGYSVSREKKERFSLILESASTNQTSMYLCASSRGESSGANVLTFGAGSRLTVL.